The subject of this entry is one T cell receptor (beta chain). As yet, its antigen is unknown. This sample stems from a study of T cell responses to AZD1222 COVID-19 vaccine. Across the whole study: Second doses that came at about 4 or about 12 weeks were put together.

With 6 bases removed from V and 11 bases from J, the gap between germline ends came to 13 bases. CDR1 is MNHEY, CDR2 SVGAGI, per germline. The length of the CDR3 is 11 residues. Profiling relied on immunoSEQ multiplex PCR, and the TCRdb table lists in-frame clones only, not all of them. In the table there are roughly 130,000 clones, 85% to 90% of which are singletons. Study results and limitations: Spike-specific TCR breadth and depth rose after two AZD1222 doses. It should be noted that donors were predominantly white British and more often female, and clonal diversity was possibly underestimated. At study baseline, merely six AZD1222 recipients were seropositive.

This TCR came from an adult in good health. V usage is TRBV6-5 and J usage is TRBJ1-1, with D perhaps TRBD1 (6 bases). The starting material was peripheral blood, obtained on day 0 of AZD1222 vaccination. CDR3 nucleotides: TGTGCCAGCAGCCGGAGGGGGATGGCTTTCTTT. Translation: CASSRRGMAFF.